This entry describes one T cell receptor beta chain. This sample is part of a study of T cell responses to AZD1222 COVID-19 vaccine. The assay was immunoSEQ multiplex PCR, and TCRdb's table has in-frame clones only and misses some. The sample has around 78,000 clones; about nine tenths are singletons. V was trimmed by 3 bases and J by 0 bases, leaving 9 bases between them. Germline V CDR1 and CDR2: MNHEY, SMNVEV (reference sequence). This CDR3 is 15 amino acids long. This chain uses TRBV27 with TRBJ2-1, with D perhaps TRBD1 (6 bases). The starting material was peripheral blood, obtained 28 days after the second AZD1222 dose. This TCR derives from an adult who received the AZD1222 COVID-19 vaccine. The CDR3 DNA is TGTGCCAGCAGTTTGGGACACAGCTCCTACAATGAGCAGTTCTTC. Translation: CASSLGHSSYNEQFF.